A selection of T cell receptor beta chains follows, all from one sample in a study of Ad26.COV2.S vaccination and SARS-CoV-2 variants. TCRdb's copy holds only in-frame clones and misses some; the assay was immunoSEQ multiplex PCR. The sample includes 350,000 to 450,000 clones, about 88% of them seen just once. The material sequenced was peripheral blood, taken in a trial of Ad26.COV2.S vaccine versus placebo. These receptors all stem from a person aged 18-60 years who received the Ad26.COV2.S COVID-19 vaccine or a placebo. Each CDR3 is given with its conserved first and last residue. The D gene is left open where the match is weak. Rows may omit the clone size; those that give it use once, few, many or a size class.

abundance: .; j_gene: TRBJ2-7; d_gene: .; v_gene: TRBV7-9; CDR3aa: CASSLYSALGTNVYEQYF; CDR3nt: TGTGCCAGCAGCTTATATTCAGCTCTCGGGACAAATGTATACGAGCAGTACTTC
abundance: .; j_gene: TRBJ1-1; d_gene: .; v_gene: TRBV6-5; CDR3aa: CASLPGDEAFF; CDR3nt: TGTGCCAGCCTCCCGGGGGATGAAGCTTTCTTT
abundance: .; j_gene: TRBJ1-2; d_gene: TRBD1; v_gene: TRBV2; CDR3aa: CASTSDRTGTGYTF; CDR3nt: TGTGCCAGCACTTCCGACCGGACAGGGACTGGCTACACCTTC
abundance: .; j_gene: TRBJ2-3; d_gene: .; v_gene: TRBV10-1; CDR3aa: CASSDRLGLTDTQYF; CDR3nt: TGCGCCAGCAGTGATCGGCTAGGGCTCACAGATACGCAGTATTTT
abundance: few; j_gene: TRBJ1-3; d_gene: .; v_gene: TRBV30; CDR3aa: CAWKGLSGNTIYF; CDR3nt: TGTGCCTGGAAGGGCCTCTCTGGAAACACCATATATTTT
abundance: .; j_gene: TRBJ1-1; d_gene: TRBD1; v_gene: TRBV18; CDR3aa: CASSSGQANTEAFF; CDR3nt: TGTGCCAGCTCATCGGGACAGGCGAACACTGAAGCTTTCTTT
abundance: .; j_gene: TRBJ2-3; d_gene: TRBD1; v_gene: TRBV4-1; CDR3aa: CASSRGQASTDTQYF; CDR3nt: TGCGCCAGCAGCCGCGGACAGGCTAGCACAGATACGCAGTATTTT
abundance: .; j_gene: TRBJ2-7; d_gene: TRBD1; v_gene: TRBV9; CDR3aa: CASSVGTGFSYEQYF; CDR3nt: TGTGCCAGCAGCGTGGGGACAGGGTTCTCCTACGAGCAGTACTTC
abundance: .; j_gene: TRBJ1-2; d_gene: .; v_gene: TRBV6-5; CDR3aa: CASRGSGMRYGYTF; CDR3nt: TGTGCCAGCAGGGGCTCAGGGATGCGCTATGGCTACACCTTC
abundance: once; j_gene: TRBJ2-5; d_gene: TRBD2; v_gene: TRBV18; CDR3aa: CASGRGGSSPYF; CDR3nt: TGTGCCAGCGGACGGGGGGGTTCAAGTCCCTACTTC
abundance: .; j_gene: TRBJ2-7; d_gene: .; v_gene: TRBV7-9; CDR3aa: CASTPGPGSGEQYF; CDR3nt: TGTGCCAGCACCCCCGGGCCAGGGTCGGGCGAGCAGTACTTC
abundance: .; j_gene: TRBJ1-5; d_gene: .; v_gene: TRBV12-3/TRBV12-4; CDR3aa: CASSLNGVQPQHF; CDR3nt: TGTGCCAGCAGTTTAAACGGGGTTCAGCCCCAGCATTTT
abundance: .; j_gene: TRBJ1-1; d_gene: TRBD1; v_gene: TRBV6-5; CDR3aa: CASSRQGMNTEAFF; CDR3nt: TGTGCCAGCAGCCGACAGGGGATGAACACTGAAGCTTTCTTT
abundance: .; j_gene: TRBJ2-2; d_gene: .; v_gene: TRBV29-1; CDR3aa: CSGGERPTGELFF; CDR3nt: TGCAGCGGGGGGGAAAGACCGACCGGGGAGCTGTTTTTT
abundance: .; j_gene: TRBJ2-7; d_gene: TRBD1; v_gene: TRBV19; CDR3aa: CASTPVGGDEQYF; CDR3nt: TGTGCCAGTACCCCCGTAGGGGGCGACGAGCAGTACTTC
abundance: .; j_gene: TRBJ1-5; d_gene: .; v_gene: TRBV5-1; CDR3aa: CASSLDGIWSQPQHF; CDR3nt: TGCGCCAGCAGCTTGGACGGGATCTGGAGTCAGCCCCAGCATTTT
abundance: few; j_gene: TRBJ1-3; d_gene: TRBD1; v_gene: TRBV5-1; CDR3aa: CASSSTGDSGNTIYF; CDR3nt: TGCGCCAGCAGCTCGACAGGGGACTCTGGAAACACCATATATTTT
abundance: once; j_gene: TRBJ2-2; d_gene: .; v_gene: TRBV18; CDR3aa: CASSPFGDHGELFF; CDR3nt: TGTGCCAGCTCACCATTTGGGGATCACGGGGAGCTGTTTTTT
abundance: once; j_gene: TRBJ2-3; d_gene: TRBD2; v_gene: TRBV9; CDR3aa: CASSVGLAEGIDTQYF; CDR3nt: TGTGCCAGCAGCGTGGGACTAGCGGAGGGGATAGATACGCAGTATTTT
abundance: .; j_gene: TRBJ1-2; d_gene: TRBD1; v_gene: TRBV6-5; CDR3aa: CASSRDRANYGYTF; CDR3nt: TGTGCCAGCAGCAGGGACAGGGCTAACTATGGCTACACCTTC
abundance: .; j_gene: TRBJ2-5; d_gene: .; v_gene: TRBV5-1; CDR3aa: CASSSQGWSDQETQYF; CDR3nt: TGCGCCAGCAGCTCCCAGGGTTGGAGTGACCAAGAGACCCAGTACTTC
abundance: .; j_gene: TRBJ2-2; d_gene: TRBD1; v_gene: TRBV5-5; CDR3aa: CASSWDSANTGELFF; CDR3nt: TGTGCCAGCAGCTGGGACAGCGCGAACACCGGGGAGCTGTTTTTT
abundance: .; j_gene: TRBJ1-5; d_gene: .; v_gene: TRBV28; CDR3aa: CASSKPGRQTYSNQPQHF; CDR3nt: TGTGCCAGCAGTAAACCGGGACGGCAAACTTATAGCAATCAGCCCCAGCATTTT
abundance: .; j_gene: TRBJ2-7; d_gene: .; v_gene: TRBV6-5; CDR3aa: CASSYGAAHYEQYF; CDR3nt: TGTGCCAGCAGTTACGGGGCGGCGCACTACGAGCAGTACTTC
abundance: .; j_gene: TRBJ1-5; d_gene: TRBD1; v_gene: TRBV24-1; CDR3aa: CATSGRQGANQPQHF; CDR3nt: TGTGCCACCAGTGGCAGACAGGGTGCGAATCAGCCCCAGCATTTT
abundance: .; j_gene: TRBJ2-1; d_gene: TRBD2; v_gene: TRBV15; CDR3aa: CATSSATRLAMYEQFF; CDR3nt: TGTGCCACCAGCAGCGCCACCAGACTAGCTATGTATGAGCAGTTCTTC
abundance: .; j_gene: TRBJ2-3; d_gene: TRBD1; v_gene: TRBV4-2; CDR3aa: CASSRTGEHTDTQYF; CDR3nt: TGTGCCAGCAGCCGTACAGGGGAACACACAGATACGCAGTATTTT
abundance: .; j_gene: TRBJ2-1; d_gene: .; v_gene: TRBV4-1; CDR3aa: CASSQREMSSEQFF; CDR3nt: TGCGCCAGCAGCCAACGTGAAATGAGCTCTGAGCAGTTCTTC
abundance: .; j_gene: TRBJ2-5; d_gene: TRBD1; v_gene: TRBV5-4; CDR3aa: CASSLGQGRKTQYF; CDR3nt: TGTGCCAGCAGCTTAGGACAGGGGAGGAAGACCCAGTACTTC
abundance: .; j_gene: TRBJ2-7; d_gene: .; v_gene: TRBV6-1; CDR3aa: CASSEIGRNF; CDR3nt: TGTGCCAGCAGTGAAATTGGACGGAACTTC
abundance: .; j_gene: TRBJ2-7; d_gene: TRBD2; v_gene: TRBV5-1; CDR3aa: CASSLGGSGESYEQYF; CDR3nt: TGCGCCAGCAGCCTCGGGGGTAGCGGGGAATCATACGAGCAGTACTTC
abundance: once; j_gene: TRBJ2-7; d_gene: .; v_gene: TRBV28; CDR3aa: CASSFRYEQYF; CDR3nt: TGTGCCAGCAGTTTTAGGTACGAGCAGTACTTC
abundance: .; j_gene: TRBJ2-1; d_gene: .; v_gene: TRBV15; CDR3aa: CATSRDTGWGEQFF; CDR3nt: TGTGCCACCAGCCGGGACACCGGTTGGGGTGAGCAGTTCTTC
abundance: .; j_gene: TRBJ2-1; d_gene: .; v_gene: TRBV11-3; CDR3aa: CASSPTWEREQFF; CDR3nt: TGTGCCAGCAGCCCCACCTGGGAGAGAGAGCAGTTCTTC
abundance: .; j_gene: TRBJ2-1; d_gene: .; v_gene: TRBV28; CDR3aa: CASAISVLRYNEQFF; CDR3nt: TGTGCCAGCGCGATTAGCGTCCTCAGATACAATGAGCAGTTCTTC
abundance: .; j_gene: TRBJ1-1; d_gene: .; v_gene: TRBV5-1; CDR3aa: CASSLLGWTNTEAFF; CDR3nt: TGCGCCAGCAGCTTGCTCGGATGGACGAACACTGAAGCTTTCTTT
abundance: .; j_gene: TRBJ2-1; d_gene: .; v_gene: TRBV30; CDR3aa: CAWAWGNYNEQFF; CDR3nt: TGTGCCTGGGCGTGGGGGAACTACAATGAGCAGTTCTTC
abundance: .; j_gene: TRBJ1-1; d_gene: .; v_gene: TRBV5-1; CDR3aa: CASSLAGGVSAEAFF; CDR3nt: TGCGCCAGCAGCTTGGCTGGGGGCGTTTCGGCTGAAGCTTTCTTT
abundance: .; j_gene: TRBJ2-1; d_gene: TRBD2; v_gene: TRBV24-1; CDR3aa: CATSFSGTSSDNEQFF; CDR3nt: TGTGCCACCAGTTTTTCCGGGACTAGCTCCGACAATGAGCAGTTCTTC
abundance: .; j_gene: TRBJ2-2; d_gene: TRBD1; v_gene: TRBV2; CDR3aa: CASLGQGNTGELFF; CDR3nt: TGTGCCAGCTTGGGACAGGGGAACACCGGGGAGCTGTTTTTT
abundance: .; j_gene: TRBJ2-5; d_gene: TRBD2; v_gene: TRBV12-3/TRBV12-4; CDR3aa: CASSLSGKTQYF; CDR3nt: TGTGCCAGCAGTTTAAGCGGGAAGACCCAGTACTTC
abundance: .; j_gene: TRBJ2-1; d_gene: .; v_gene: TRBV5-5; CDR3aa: CASSLAGRDNEQFF; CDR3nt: TGTGCCAGCAGCTTGGCGGGTCGGGACAATGAGCAGTTCTTC
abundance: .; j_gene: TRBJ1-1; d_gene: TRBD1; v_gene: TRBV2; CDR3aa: CASRETGGPPSNTEAFF; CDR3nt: TGTGCCAGCAGGGAAACAGGGGGCCCCCCTTCGAACACTGAAGCTTTCTTT
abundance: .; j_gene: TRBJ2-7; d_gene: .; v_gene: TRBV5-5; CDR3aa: CASSTSSSSYEQYF; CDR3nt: TGTGCCAGCAGCACCTCCTCGAGCTCCTACGAGCAGTACTTC
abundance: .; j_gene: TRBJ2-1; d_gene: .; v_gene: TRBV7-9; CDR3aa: CASSLEKGTSSYNEQFF; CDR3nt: TGTGCCAGCAGCTTAGAAAAGGGGACAAGCTCCTACAATGAGCAGTTCTTC
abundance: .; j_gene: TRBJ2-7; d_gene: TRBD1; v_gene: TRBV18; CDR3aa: CASSPGRRGLTYEQYF; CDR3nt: TGTGCCAGCTCACCAGGGCGCAGGGGGCTTACCTACGAGCAGTACTTC
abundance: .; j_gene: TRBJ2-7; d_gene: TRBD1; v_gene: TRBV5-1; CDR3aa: CASSLEAGGEQYF; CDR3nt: TGCGCCAGCAGCTTGGAGGCAGGGGGCGAGCAGTACTTC
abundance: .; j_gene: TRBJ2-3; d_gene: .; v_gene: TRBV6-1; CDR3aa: CASSEEVEAGYDQYF; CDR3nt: TGTGCCAGCAGTGAGGAAGTAGAAGCGGGTTACGACCAGTATTTT
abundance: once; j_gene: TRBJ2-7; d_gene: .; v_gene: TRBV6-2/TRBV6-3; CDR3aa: CASSYLVANPRPNYEQYF; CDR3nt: TGTGCCAGCAGTTACTTGGTAGCGAACCCTCGGCCCAACTACGAGCAGTACTTC
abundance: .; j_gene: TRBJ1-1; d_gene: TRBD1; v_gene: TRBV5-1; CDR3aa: CARAGGGGAEAFF; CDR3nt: TGCGCCAGGGCAGGGGGCGGGGGTGCTGAAGCTTTCTTT
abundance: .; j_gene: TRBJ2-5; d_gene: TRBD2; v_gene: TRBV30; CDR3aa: CAWSVGLAGVETQYF; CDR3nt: TGTGCCTGGAGTGTGGGCCTAGCGGGAGTAGAGACCCAGTACTTC
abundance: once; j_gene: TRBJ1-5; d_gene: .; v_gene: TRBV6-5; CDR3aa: CASTDSLGNQPQHF; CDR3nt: TGTGCCAGCACGGACAGCCTTGGGAATCAGCCCCAGCATTTT
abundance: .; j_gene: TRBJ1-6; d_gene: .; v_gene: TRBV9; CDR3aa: CASSERQAANSPLHF; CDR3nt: TGTGCCAGCAGCGAACGACAGGCTGCCAATTCACCCCTCCACTTT